This is a list of T cell receptor beta chains from one sample in a study of beta chain features in type 1 diabetes. Only in-frame clones appear in the TCRdb table, and some are missing; sequencing was by immunoSEQ multiplex PCR. The table has about 320,000 clones, 12% to 15% seen once. Sequencing was done on a sample of central memory CD4+ T cells from blood. The receptors were sampled from a man aged 30-40 years in good health. Both conserved end residues are part of each CDR3. The D gene is left open where the match is weak. Expanded clones are given a class, and other clones once, few, many or no size at all.

V	J	size	D	DNA	CDR3
TRBV4-1	TRBJ2-1	few	TRBD2	TGCGCCAGCAGCCAACCGACTAGCATCTATGAGCAGTTCTTC	CASSQPTSIYEQFF
TRBV5-1	TRBJ2-3	NA	NA	TGCGCCAGCAGCCCCCAGGGACGGCTGGCAGATACGCAGTATTTT	CASSPQGRLADTQYF
TRBV6-1	TRBJ2-3	few	NA	TGTGCCAGTGCGCTGGGCACTAGCACAGATACGCAGTATTTT	CASALGTSTDTQYF
TRBV4-1	TRBJ2-4	few	NA	TGCGCCAGCAGCCAAGGGTACATTCAGTACTTC	CASSQGYIQYF
TRBV6-1	TRBJ2-3	NA	TRBD2	TGTGCCAGCGTAAGGAGCGGGAGGGCAACAGATACGCAGTATTTT	CASVRSGRATDTQYF
TRBV6-5	TRBJ1-1	NA	NA	TGTGCCAGCAGTTACCTAACAAACGGAGTGAACACTGAAGCTTTCTTT	CASSYLTNGVNTEAFF
TRBV5-6	TRBJ2-3	NA	NA	TGTGCCAGCAGCTTGGTAGTCGGGATCGCTCATTTT	CASSLVVGIAHF
TRBV9	TRBJ1-3	few	NA	TGTGCCAGCAGCGTAGAGGGGTTCGGAAACACCATATATTTT	CASSVEGFGNTIYF
TRBV4-3	TRBJ2-5	few	NA	TGCGCCAGCAGCCAAGTGGGGGGCGAGACCCAGTACTTC	CASSQVGGETQYF
TRBV5-8	TRBJ1-2	NA	NA	TGTGCCAGCAGCTTGGACGAGGCCTACTATGGCTACACCTTC	CASSLDEAYYGYTF
TRBV30	TRBJ1-1	NA	TRBD1	TGTGCCTGCCAAATCAGGGGGAAACGGGAAGCTTTCTTT	CACQIRGKREAFF
TRBV7-9	TRBJ2-2	few	NA	TGTGCCATCCCCGGGACCACTAACACCGGGGAGCTGTTTTTT	CAIPGTTNTGELFF
TRBV27	TRBJ1-5	many	TRBD1	TGTGCCAGCAGTTTGGAACAGGGGGCTAGGAAGCATTTT	CASSLEQGARKHF
TRBV7-2	TRBJ2-3	few	TRBD2	TGTGCCAGCAGCATTAGCGGGATGGATAACTTAAATACGCAGTATTTT	CASSISGMDNLNTQYF
TRBV5-1	TRBJ2-3	few	NA	TGCGCCAGCAGCTTGGCTAGGGCTAGCACAGATACGCAGTATTTT	CASSLARASTDTQYF
TRBV4-3	TRBJ1-5	many	TRBD1	TGCGCCAGCAGCCAAAGATATGACAGGGCTGCTCAGCCCCAGCATTTT	CASSQRYDRAAQPQHF
TRBV6-1	TRBJ1-1	few	NA	TGTGCCAGCAATGAAATATTGCGAACTGAAGCTTTCTTT	CASNEILRTEAFF
TRBV5-1	TRBJ2-5	NA	TRBD1	TGCGCCAGCAGCCAGGGGGGGACAGGGCGTGAGACCCAGTACTTC	CASSQGGTGRETQYF
TRBV5-6	TRBJ2-4	NA	NA	TGTGCCAGCAAATCAGGGATAGCCAAAAACATTCAGTACTTC	CASKSGIAKNIQYF
TRBV12-5	TRBJ2-6	few	NA	TGTGCTAGTGGGGGGTACGGGACGTCTACCTCTGGGGCCAACGTCCTGACTTTC	CASGGYGTSTSGANVLTF
TRBV6-5	TRBJ2-5	few	NA	TGTGCCAGCACTGACAGCCAAGAGACCCAGTACTTC	CASTDSQETQYF
TRBV18	TRBJ1-4	NA	NA	TGTGCCAGCTCACCAGGGAACGGTGAAAAACTGTTTTTT	CASSPGNGEKLFF
TRBV30	TRBJ2-1	NA	TRBD2	TGTGCCTGGATTAGTCCGGGAGGGGGGAGGAATGAGCAGTTCTTC	CAWISPGGGRNEQFF
TRBV18	TRBJ2-4	NA	NA	TGTGCCAGCTCACCCCGGGGAGGTCTAGCCAAAAACATTCAGTACTTC	CASSPRGGLAKNIQYF
TRBV5-4	TRBJ2-1	few	TRBD2	TGTGCCAGCAGCTCGGGACTAGCGGGAGCCGTCGGTGAGCAGTTCTTC	CASSSGLAGAVGEQFF
TRBV20-1	TRBJ2-3	NA	NA	TGCAGTGCTAGAGTAGGGGATACGCAGTATTTT	CSARVGDTQYF
TRBV5-6	TRBJ1-4	NA	TRBD1	TGTGCCAGCAGCCTGGGACAGGAGAATGAAAAACTGTTTTTT	CASSLGQENEKLFF
TRBV19	TRBJ2-2	few	TRBD2	TGTGCCAGTAGACTAGCGGGAGGGCCCACCGGGGAGCTGTTTTTT	CASRLAGGPTGELFF
TRBV30	TRBJ1-5	few	NA	TGTGCCTGGAGTGTATCCGGGGATCAGCCCCAGCATTTT	CAWSVSGDQPQHF
TRBV11-3	TRBJ2-1	few	TRBD2	TGTGCCAGCAGCTTAGATCCCTTGCGGGAGGGCGAGCAGTTCTTC	CASSLDPLREGEQFF
TRBV5-1	TRBJ2-6	few	NA	TGCGCCAGCAGCTTAGGGGATAGCTCTGGGGCCAACGTCCTGACTTTC	CASSLGDSSGANVLTF
TRBV6-6	TRBJ2-2	few	NA	TGTGCCAGCGCCACCTACAGGAATAAGGCCGGGGAGCTGTTTTTT	CASATYRNKAGELFF
TRBV7-3	TRBJ2-4	NA	NA	TGTGCCAGCAGCTTAGCGAGTTGGGGCCCGCCCAAAAACATTCAGTACTTC	CASSLASWGPPKNIQYF
TRBV2	TRBJ1-6	few	TRBD1	TGTGCCAGCAGTCCGGGACAGGGTTATTCACCCCTCCACTTT	CASSPGQGYSPLHF
TRBV19	TRBJ2-1	many	TRBD2	TGTGCCACCTCGGGACTAGCGGTCTACAATGAGCAGTTCTTC	CATSGLAVYNEQFF
TRBV10-3	TRBJ2-1	few	TRBD2	TGTGCCAGCAGTATCTCCGGGCTAGCGGGAGTTGAGCAGTTCTTC	CASSISGLAGVEQFF
TRBV9	TRBJ2-5	few	NA	TGTGCCAGCAGCCCTGGGCGTTTGCGGGACGATAGGAAGACCCAGTACTTC	CASSPGRLRDDRKTQYF
TRBV6-4	TRBJ2-1	few	NA	TGTGCCAGCAGTGACAGGGGACCGTTCTTC	CASSDRGPFF
TRBV5-1	TRBJ2-3	NA	TRBD1	TGCGCCAGCAGCTTGGGGGCAGGGGGTCTTCTGACAGATACGCAGTATTTT	CASSLGAGGLLTDTQYF
TRBV13	TRBJ1-1	many	NA	TGTGCCAGCAGCTTGACAGGGAACACTGAAGCTTTCTTT	CASSLTGNTEAFF
TRBV4-1	TRBJ2-3	few	NA	TGCGCCAGCAGCCAAGGTAGCGGAACCAGGGATACGCAGTATTTT	CASSQGSGTRDTQYF
TRBV19	TRBJ2-1	few	TRBD2	TGTGCCAGCCGAGCGGGGGGGCCGAATGAGCAGTTCTTC	CASRAGGPNEQFF
TRBV9	TRBJ2-2	few	NA	TGTGCCAGCAGCGTAGTTGGGACGGAAAACACCGGGGAGCTGTTTTTT	CASSVVGTENTGELFF
TRBV19	TRBJ1-3	NA	NA	TGTGCCAGTAGTCTTCTCTCTGGAAACACCATATATTTT	CASSLLSGNTIYF
TRBV6-6	TRBJ2-3	few	TRBD2	TGTGCCAGCAGGGATAGCGGGTACACAGATACGCAGTATTTT	CASRDSGYTDTQYF
TRBV6-5	TRBJ1-5	NA	NA	TGTGCCAGCAGGGACTTCGGGACTCGGAATCAGCCCCAGCATTTT	CASRDFGTRNQPQHF
TRBV2	TRBJ2-3	NA	NA	TGTGCCAGCAGTGAAATGAGGGGCACAGATACGCAGTATTTT	CASSEMRGTDTQYF
TRBV2	TRBJ2-5	NA	NA	TGTGCCAGCAGTCGTGGGGCCCAGTACTTC	CASSRGAQYF
TRBV5-1	TRBJ1-5	few	NA	TGCGCCAGCAGCTTCCCTCGGCAGTCATATAGCAATCAGCCCCAGCATTTT	CASSFPRQSYSNQPQHF
TRBV6-1	TRBJ1-5	few	NA	TGTGCCAGCAGTGAAACGGGAAATCAGCCCCAGCATTTT	CASSETGNQPQHF
TRBV11-2	TRBJ2-7	few	TRBD2	TGTGCCAGCAGCTCCATACTAGCGGGGGAAACCTACGAGCAGTACTTC	CASSSILAGETYEQYF
TRBV5-1	TRBJ2-3	NA	NA	TGCGCCAGCAGCGCGCTGACAGTCACAGATACGCAGTATTTT	CASSALTVTDTQYF
TRBV5-6	TRBJ2-3	few	TRBD2	TGTGCCAGCAGCACGAGCGGGGGGCAGGTAGATACGCAGTATTTT	CASSTSGGQVDTQYF
TRBV10-3	TRBJ2-7	few	TRBD1	TGTGCCATCAGCTCGTCGGGACAGGGGAGTTCCTACGAGCAGTACTTC	CAISSSGQGSSYEQYF
TRBV7-9	TRBJ2-2	NA	TRBD1	TGTGCCAGCACCACTGGACAGGGAACTCCCGGGGAGCTGTTTTTT	CASTTGQGTPGELFF